This T cell receptor (beta chain) was recorded in a study of T cells after somatic rescue of genetic block. This clone appeared a single time. Method: immunoSEQ multiplex PCR; TCRdb's copy keeps in-frame clones and lacks some. Here the sample spans 65,000 to 70,000 clones, around 92% being singletons. The length of the CDR3 is 14 residues. Looked up from germline, CDR1 is LNHDA and CDR2 is SQIVND (reference sequence). V lost 7 bases and J 3 bases, leaving 15 bases between the germline ends. V gene TRBV19 combines with J gene TRBJ1-2; tentatively, D is TRBD1 (5 bases). The sequenced sample was peripheral blood mononuclear cells (PBMCs). The TCR originated in a man aged 40-49 years. In DNA, the CDR3 is TGTGCCAGTAAAAGGCAGGGAGGAGACTATGGCTACACCTTC. Amino acids: CASKRQGGDYGYTF.